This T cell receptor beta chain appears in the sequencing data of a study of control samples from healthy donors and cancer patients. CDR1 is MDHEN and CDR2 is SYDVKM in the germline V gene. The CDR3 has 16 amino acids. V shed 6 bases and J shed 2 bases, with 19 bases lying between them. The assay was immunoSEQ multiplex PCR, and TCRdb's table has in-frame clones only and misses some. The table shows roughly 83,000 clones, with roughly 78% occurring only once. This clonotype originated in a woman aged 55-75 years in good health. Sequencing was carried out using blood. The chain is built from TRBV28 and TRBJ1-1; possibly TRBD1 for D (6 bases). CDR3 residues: CASRALFGGGNTEAFF. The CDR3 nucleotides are TGTGCCAGCAGGGCTCTATTTGGGGGGGGCAACACTGAAGCTTTCTTT.